Below, 9 T cell receptor beta chains from the same sample are listed, as sequenced in a study of early T cells in non-severe SARS-CoV-2 infection. TCRdb independently ran MiXCR on the 5' RACE reads; one entry per CDR3 protein. The sample has roughly 80,000 distinct CDR3 sequences, over 8.5% seen once; the top ten hold 4.8%. The material sequenced was whole blood. The origin of the receptors is an adult who was a healthcare worker with PCR-confirmed SARS-CoV-2 infection or an uninfected control (not recorded which).

This clonotype was detected only a few times. CDR3 bases: TGCGCCAGCAGAGCTCTAGCGCGAGAAATTCACGGTACGCAGTATTTT. It is translated as CASRALAREIHGTQYF. This rearrangement joins TRBV4-1 to TRBJ2-3; TRBD2 is a possible D gene (6 bases). Germline V gene lookup returns CDR1 MGHRA and CDR2 YSYEKL. V gave up 6 bases and J gave up 8 bases, with 24 bases separating them. CDR3 length: 16 amino acids.

In this sample, this clonotype turned up many times. The CDR3 DNA reads as TGTGCCAGCAGCTCTAGCACAGATACGCAGTATTTT. Residues: CASSSSTDTQYF. The chain couples TRBV11-2 to TRBJ2-3; no reliable D call. V lost 4 bases and J lost 0, with 2 bases in between. In germline, CDR1 is SGHAT, CDR2 FQNNGV. The CDR3 is 12 amino acids.

The rearrangement joins TRBV9 to TRBJ2-3, with 12 bases fitting TRBD2. The germline V gene encodes CDR1 SGDLS and CDR2 YYNGEE. CDR3 size: 16 residues. V shed 4 bases, J shed 5 bases, and the junction held 8 bases outside the gene matches. In DNA form, the CDR3 reads TGTGCCAGCAGCTCCTCGCGGGGACTAGCGGGAGATACGCAGTATTTT. Protein: CASSSSRGLAGDTQYF.

The rearrangement links TRBV20-1 to TRBJ2-7, with 7 bases aligning to TRBD1. Germline V lookup: CDR1 DFQATT, CDR2 SNEGSKA (reference sequence). The length of the CDR3 is 12 residues. With V trimmed by 6 bases and J by 0 bases, 2 bases remained unmatched. For the CDR3, the DNA is TGCAGTGCGGGACAGTCCTCCTACGAGCAGTACTTC. Protein: CSAGQSSYEQYF.

In its sample, this clonotype was seen many times. The rearrangement joins TRBV3-1 to TRBJ2-3, with 9 nucleotides matching TRBD2. CDR1 and CDR2 (germline): LGHDT, YNNKEL (reference sequence). Trimming cost V 5 bases and J 8 bases; bases outside gene matches: 8. CDR3 size: 14 residues. The CDR3 DNA follows: TGTGCCAGCAGCTCCTTAGCGGGAGTTCGTACGCAGTATTTT. Translated: CASSSLAGVRTQYF.

The rearrangement links TRBV7-3 to TRBJ2-1; D unresolved. The V gene's germline CDR1 is SGHTA and CDR2 FQGTGA. The CDR3 spans 15 residues. V shed 5 bases and J shed 5 bases, with 16 bases lying between them. Here the CDR3 DNA reads TGTGCCAGCAGCCCTCGAGCCTCTCACAACAATGAGCAGTTCTTC. Encoded protein: CASSPRASHNNEQFF.

The V gene is TRBV7-3, the J gene TRBJ2-2; D remains ambiguous. V was trimmed by 3 bases and J by 4 bases, leaving 6 bases between them. CDR1 and CDR2 (germline): SGHTA, FQGTGA. This CDR3 region has 13 residues. Written as DNA, the CDR3 is TGTGCCAGCAGCTTTCTTGGCACCGGGGAGCTGTTTTTT. It codes for CASSFLGTGELFF.

This clonotype has more than one count but fewer than ten. V usage is TRBV5-1 and J usage is TRBJ2-2, with 9 bases fitting TRBD2. The V gene end was trimmed by 1 base and the J gene end by 5 bases; junction bases not matched to a gene: 9. This CDR3 comprises 17 residues. Per germline, CDR1 SGHRS and CDR2 YFSETQ. This chain's CDR3 is CASSLNPSGRWTGELFF. CDR3 DNA sequence: TGCGCCAGCAGCTTGAATCCGAGCGGGAGGTGGACCGGGGAGCTGTTTTTT.

The rearrangement joins TRBV12-3 or TRBV12-4 to TRBJ1-2, with D possibly being TRBD1 (5 bases). This CDR3 has 13 residues. V was shortened by 6 bases and J by 4 bases, with 12 bases between the two germline ends. CDR3 protein: CASRPGTAYGYTF. The CDR3, as DNA: TGTGCCAGCAGACCCGGGACGGCCTATGGCTACACCTTC.